This TCR beta chain was found in a study of T-cell memory formation after mild COVID-19. TCRdb re-analysed the 5' RACE reads in MiXCR, keeping a single row per CDR3 protein. The repertoire consists of 550,000 to 600,000 distinct CDR3 sequences, with less than 25% occurring once and the leading ten covering approximately 8.4%. The sequenced sample consisted of PBMCs or a T cell subset sorted from them (not recorded which). The source of this sequence is an adult woman who had mild COVID-19 (a few samples of this study predate the infection). Cell type and time point are not known.

CDR3 in DNA: TGTGCCAGCAGCGTAGGGGATAGCGGAGCCACAGATACGCAGTATTTT. This sequence encodes CASSVGDSGATDTQYF. This chain connects TRBV9 to TRBJ2-3, with a tentative D call TRBD2 (6 bases). The CDR3 sequence is 16 residues long. The ends were cut back, 0 bases at V and 2 bases at J, with 13 bases in the middle. Germline values: CDR1 SGDLS, CDR2 YYNGEE.